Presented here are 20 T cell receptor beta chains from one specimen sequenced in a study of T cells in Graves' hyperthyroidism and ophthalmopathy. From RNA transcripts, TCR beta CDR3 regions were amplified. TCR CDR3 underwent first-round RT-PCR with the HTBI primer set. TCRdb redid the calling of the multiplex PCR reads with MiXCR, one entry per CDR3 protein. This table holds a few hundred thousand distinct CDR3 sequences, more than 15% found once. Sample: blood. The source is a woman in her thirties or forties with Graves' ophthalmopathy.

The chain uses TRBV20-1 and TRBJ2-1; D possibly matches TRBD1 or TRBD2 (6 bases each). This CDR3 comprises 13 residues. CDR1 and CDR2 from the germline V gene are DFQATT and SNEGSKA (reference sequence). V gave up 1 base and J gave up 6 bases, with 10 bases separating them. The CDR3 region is CSARAGAGNEQFF. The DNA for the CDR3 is TGCAGTGCTAGAGCGGGGGCCGGCAATGAGCAGTTCTTC.

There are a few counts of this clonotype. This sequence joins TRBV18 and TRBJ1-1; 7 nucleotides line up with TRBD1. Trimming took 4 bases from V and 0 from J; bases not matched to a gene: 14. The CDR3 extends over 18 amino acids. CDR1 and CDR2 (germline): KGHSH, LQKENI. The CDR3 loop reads CASSRRGPGDILNTEAFF. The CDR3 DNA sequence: TGTGCCAGCTCACGAAGGGGGCCCGGGGATATTCTGAACACTGAAGCTTTCTTT.

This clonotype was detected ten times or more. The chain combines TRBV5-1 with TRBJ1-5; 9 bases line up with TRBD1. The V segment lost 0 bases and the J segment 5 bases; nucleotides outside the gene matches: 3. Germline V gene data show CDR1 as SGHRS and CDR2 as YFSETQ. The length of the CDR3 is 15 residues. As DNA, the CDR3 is TGCGCCAGCAGCTTGGGGACAGGGGAGGATCAGCCCCAGCATTTT. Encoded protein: CASSLGTGEDQPQHF.

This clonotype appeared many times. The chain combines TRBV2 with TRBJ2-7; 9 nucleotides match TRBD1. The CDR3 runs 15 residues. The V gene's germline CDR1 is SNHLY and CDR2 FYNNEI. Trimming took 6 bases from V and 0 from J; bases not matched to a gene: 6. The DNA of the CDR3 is TGTGCCAGCAGCGCTGACAGGGGGAGCTCCTACGAGCAGTACTTC. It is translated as CASSADRGSSYEQYF.

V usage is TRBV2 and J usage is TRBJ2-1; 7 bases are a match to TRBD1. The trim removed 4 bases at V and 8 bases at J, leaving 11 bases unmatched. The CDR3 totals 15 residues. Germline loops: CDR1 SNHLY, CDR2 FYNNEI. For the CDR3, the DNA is TGTGCCAGCAGTGCATCGGGACAGCCATGGGATGAGCAGTTCTTC. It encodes CASSASGQPWDEQFF.

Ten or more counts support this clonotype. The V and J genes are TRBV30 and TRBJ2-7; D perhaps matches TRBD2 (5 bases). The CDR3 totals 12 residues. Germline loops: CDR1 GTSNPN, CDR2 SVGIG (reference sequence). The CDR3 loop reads CTRGCLLHEQYF. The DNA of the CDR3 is TGTACCCGCGGGTGCCTCCTCCACGAGCAGTACTTC.

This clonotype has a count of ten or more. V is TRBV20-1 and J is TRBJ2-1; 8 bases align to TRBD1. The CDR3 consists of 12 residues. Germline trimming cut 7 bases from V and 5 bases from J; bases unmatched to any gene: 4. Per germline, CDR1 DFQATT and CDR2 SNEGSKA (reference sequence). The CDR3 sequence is CSVGQGNNEQFF. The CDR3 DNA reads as TGCAGTGTTGGACAGGGTAACAATGAGCAGTTCTTC.

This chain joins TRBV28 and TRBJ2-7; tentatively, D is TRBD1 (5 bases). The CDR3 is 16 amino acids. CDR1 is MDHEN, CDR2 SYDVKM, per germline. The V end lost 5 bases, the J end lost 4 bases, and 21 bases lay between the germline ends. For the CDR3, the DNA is TGTGCCAGCAGTGACCGCGACAGTGTGGGATTTTACGAGCAGTACTTC. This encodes CASSDRDSVGFYEQYF.

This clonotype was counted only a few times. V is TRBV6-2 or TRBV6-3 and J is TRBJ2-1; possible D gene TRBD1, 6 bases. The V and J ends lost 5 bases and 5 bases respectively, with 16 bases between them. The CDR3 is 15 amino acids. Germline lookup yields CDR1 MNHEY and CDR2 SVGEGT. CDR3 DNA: TGTGCCAGCAGTCACAACAGGGCGACAAACAATGAGCAGTTCTTC. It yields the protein CASSHNRATNNEQFF.

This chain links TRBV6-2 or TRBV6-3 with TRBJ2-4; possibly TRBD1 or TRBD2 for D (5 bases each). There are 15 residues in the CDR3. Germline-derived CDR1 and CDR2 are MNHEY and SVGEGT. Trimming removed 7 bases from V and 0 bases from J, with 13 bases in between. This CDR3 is CASTGTVLAKNIQYF. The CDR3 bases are TGTGCCAGCACCGGGACGGTACTAGCCAAAAACATTCAGTACTTC.

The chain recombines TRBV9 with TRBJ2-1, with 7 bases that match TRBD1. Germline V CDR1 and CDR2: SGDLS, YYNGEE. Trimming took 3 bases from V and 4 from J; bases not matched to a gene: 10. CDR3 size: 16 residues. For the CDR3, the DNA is TGTGCCAGCAGCGCCCCGGCCGGGACAGTTTACAATGAGCAGTTCTTC. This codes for CASSAPAGTVYNEQFF.

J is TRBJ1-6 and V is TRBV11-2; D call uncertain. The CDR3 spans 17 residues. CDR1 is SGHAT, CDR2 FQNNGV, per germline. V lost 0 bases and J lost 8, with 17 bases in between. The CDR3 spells CASSLDLYPTLDSPLHF. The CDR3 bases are TGTGCCAGCAGCTTAGATCTGTACCCTACATTGGATTCACCCCTCCACTTT. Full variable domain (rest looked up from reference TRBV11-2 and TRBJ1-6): EAGVAQSPRYKIIEKRQSVAFWCNPISGHATLYWYQQILGQGPKLLIQFQNNGVVDDSQLPKDRFSAERLKGVDSTLKIQPAKLEDSAVYLCASSLDLYPTLDSPLHFGNGTRLTVT.

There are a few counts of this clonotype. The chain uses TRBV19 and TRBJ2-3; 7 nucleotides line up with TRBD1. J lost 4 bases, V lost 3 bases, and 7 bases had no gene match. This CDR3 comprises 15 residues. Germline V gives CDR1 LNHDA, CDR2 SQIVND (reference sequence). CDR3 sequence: CASSMDRSGADTQYF. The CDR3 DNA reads TGTGCCAGTAGTATGGACAGGTCGGGCGCAGATACGCAGTATTTT.

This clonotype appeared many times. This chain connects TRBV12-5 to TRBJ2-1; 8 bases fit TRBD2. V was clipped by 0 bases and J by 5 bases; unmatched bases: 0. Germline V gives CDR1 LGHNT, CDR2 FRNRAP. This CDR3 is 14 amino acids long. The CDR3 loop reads CASGLVAGDNEQFF. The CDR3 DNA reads TGTGCTAGTGGTTTGGTAGCGGGAGACAATGAGCAGTTCTTC.

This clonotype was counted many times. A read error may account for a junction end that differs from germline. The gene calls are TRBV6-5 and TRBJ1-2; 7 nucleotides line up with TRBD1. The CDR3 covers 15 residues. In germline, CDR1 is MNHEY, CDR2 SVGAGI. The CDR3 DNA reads TGTGCCAGCAGTAACTCAATCACGACAGGGAATGGCTACACCTTC. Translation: CASSNSITTGNGYTF.

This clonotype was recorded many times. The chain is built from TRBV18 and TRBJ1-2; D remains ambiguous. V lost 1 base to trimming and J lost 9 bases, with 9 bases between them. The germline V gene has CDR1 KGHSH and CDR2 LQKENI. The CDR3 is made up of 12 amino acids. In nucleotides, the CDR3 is TGTGCCAGCTCACCACAGGAAGCGAGCTACACCTTC. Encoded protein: CASSPQEASYTF.

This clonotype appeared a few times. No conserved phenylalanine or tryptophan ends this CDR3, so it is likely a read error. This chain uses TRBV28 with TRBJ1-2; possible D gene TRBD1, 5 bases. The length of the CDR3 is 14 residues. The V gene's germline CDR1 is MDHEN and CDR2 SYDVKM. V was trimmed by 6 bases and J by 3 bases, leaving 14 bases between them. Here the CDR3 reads CASRAEGWDYGYTL. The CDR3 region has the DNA TGTGCCAGCAGGGCAGAGGGGTGGGACTATGGCTACACCCTC.

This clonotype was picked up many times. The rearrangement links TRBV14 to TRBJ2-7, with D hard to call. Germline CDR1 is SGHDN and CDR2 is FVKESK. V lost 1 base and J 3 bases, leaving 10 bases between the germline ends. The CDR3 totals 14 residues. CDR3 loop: CASSQVMGGYEQYF. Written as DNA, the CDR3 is TGTGCCAGCAGCCAAGTTATGGGCGGCTACGAGCAGTACTTC.

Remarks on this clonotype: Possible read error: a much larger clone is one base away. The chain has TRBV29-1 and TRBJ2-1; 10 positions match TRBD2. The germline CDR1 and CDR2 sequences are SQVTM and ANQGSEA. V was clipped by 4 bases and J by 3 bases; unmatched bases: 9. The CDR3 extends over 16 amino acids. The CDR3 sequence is CSVGLTSGWGYNEQFF. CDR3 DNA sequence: TGCAGCGTTGGATTGACTAGCGGGTGGGGCTACAATGAGCAGTTCTTC.

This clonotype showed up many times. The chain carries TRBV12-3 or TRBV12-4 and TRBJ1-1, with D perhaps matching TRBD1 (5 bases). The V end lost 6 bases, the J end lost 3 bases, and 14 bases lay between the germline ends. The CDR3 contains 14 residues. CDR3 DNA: TGTGCCAGCAGGTCGGGACCGAGGGACACTGAAGCTTTCTTT. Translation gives CASRSGPRDTEAFF.